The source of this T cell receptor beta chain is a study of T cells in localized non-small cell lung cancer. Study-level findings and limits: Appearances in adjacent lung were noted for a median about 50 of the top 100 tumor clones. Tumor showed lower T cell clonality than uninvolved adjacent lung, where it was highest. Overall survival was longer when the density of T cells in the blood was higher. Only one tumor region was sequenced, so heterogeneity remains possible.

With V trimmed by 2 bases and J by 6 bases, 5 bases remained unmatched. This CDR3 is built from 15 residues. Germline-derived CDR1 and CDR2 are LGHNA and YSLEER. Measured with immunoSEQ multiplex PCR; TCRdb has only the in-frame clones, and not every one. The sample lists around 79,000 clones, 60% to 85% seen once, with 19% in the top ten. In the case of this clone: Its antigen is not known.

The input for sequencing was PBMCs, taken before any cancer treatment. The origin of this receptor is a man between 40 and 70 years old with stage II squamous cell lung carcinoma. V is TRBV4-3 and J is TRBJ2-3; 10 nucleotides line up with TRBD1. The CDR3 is CASSQRTGGYDTQYF. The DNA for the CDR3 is TGCGCCAGCAGCCAAAGGACAGGGGGTTACGATACGCAGTATTTT.